The T cell receptor (beta chain) under discussion was sequenced for a study of shared clonotypes between healthy human individuals. Libraries were prepared by immunoSEQ multiplex PCR; TCRdb keeps only in-frame clonotypes and omits some of them. The table has about 580,000 clones, 95% to 98% seen once; the top ten hold 0.3%. Findings of the study overall: Owing to a small donor count, the genetic and exposure-history diversity represented was limited. The sharing of 5% to 5.5% of naive CD4 clonotypes was seen across a handful of donors. When compared with the clonotypes that were shared by all four sorted-subset donors, the non-shared clonotypes turned out to have lower generation probabilities.

CDR1 and CDR2 from the germline V gene are SEHNR and FQNEAQ (reference sequence). J was trimmed by 4 bases and V by 5 bases; bases with no gene match: 6. The CDR3 runs to 14 residues. Only CD45RO-negative cells positively selected for CCR7 counted as naive CD8 cells, so terminally differentiated effector memory CD45RA+ cells were excluded. This clone is a singleton in its sample. Its antigen is unidentified. The sequenced sample was naive CD8+ T cells sorted from blood. The source of this sequence is a man in his thirties or forties in good health. The chain recombines TRBV7-9 with TRBJ2-5, with 8 nucleotides matching TRBD2. The CDR3: CASSRSGSAETQYF. The CDR3 bases are TGTGCCAGCAGCCGGAGCGGGAGTGCAGAGACCCAGTACTTC.